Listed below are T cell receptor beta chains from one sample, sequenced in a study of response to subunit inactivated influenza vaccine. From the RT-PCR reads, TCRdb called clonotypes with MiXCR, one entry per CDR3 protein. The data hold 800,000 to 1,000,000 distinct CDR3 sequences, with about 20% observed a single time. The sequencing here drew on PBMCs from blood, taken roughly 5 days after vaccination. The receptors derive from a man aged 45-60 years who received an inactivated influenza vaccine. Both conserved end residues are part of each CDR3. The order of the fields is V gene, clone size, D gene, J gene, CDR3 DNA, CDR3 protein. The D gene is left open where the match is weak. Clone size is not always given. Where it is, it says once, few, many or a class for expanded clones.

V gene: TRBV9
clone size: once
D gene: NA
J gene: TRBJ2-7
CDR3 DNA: TGTGCCAGCAGCGTAGGTCCCTTTAGCGCCCCTGCCGAGCAGTACTTC
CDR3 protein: CASSVGPFSAPAEQYF

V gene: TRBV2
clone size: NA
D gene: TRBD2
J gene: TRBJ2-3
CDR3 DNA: TGTGCCAGCAGTGAAGCCCAGAGCGGGATCTTGACAGATACGCAGTATTTT
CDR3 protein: CASSEAQSGILTDTQYF

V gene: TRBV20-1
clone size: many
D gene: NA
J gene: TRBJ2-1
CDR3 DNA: TGCAGTGCTAGAGATCGCAGCGAGTACTACAATGAGCAGTTCTTC
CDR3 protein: CSARDRSEYYNEQFF

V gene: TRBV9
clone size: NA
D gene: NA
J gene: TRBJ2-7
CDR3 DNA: TGTGCCAGCAGCAATGACCTCGTGTCCCCCCCCTACGAGCAGTACTTC
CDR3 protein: CASSNDLVSPPYEQYF

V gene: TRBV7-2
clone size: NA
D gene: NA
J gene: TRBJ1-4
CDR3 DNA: TGTGCCAGCAGCTTAAGGGATACTAATGAAAAACTGTTTTTT
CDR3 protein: CASSLRDTNEKLFF

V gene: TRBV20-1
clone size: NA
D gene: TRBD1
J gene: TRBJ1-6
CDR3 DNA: TGCAGTGCTAGAGAGGGGACAGGAAATTCACCCCTCCACTTT
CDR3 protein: CSAREGTGNSPLHF

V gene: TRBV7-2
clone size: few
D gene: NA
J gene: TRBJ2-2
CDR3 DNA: TGTGCCAGCAGCTTAGCGGGAGAAGGAATTAGGACCGGGGAGCTGTTTTTT
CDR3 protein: CASSLAGEGIRTGELFF

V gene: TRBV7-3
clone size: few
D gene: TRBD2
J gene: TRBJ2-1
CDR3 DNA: TGTGCCAGCAGCTTAACCGGGACTAGCGGGACCTACAATGAGCAGTTCTTC
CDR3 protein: CASSLTGTSGTYNEQFF

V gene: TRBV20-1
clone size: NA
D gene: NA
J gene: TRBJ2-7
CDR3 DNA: TGCAGTGCTAGAGCCCTTATCGGACAGTACGAGCAGTACTTC
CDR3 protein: CSARALIGQYEQYF

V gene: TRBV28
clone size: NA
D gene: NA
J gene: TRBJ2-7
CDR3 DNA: TGTGCCAGCAGTTTAGGGTATGAGGGCATCTTGACCTACGAGCAGTACTTC
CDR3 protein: CASSLGYEGILTYEQYF

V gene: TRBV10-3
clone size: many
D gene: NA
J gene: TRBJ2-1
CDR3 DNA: TGTGCCATCAGCGAGCCCGCGCTTGAGCAGTTCTTC
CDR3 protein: CAISEPALEQFF

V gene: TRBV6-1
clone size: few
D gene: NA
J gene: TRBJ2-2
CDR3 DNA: TGTGCCAGCAGGCCCGGCTCGTCCGGGGAGCTGTTTTTT
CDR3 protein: CASRPGSSGELFF

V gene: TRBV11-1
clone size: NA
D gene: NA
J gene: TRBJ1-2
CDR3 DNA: TGTGCCAGCAGCCCGTCGACAGCCGGGTATGGCTACACCTTC
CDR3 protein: CASSPSTAGYGYTF

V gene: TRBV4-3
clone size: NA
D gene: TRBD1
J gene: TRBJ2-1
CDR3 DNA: TGCGCCAGCAGCCAAAAGGGACAGGGGGCCTACAATGAGCAGTTCTTC
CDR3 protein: CASSQKGQGAYNEQFF

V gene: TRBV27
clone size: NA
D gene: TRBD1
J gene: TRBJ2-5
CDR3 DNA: TGTGCCAGCAGTCCCCTCGACAGGGGTGTAGAGACCCAGTACTTC
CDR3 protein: CASSPLDRGVETQYF

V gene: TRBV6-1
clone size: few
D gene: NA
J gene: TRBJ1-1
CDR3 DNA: TGTGCCAGCAGAGGGGACACGAACACTGAAGCTTTCTTT
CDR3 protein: CASRGDTNTEAFF

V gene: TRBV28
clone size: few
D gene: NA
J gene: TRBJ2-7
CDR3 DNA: TGTGCCACCCGGGGCGGTGGCTCCTACGAGCAGTACTTC
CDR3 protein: CATRGGGSYEQYF

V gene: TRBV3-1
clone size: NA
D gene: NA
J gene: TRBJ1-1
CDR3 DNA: TGTGCCAGCGGAGGCCCAACTGAAGCTTTCTTT
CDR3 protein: CASGGPTEAFF

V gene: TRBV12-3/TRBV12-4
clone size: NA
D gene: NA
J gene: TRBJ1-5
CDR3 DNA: TGTGCCAGCAGTTTACGGGTCTGGGGGTTCCAACAGCCCCAGCATTTT
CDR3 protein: CASSLRVWGFQQPQHF

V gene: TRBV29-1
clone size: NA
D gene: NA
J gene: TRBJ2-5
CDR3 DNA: TGCAGCCTCCTTGGGCTGGAAGAGACCCAGTACTTC
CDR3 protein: CSLLGLEETQYF

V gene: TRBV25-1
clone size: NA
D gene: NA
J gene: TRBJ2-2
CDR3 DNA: TGTGCCAGCAGTGACCACAGGGAGTTCGCCGGGGAGCTGTTTTTT
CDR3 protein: CASSDHREFAGELFF

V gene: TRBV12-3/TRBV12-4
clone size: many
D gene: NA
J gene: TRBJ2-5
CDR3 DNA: TGTGCCAGCAGTTTACCCCCCGAGACCCAGTACTTC
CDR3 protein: CASSLPPETQYF

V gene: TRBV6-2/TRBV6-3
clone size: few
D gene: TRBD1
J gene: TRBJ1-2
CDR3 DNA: TGTGCCAGCAGTTCCACGCGACAGGGGAGGAGTGGTGGCTACACCTTC
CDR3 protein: CASSSTRQGRSGGYTF

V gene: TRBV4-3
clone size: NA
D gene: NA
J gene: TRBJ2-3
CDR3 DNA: TGCGCCAGCAGCCAAGATACACCTAGCACAGATACGCAGTATTTT
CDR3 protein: CASSQDTPSTDTQYF

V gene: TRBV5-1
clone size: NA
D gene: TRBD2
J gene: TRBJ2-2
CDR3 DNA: TGCGCCAGCACCCAGCGGGAGGTTACCGGGGAGCTGTTTTTT
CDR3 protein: CASTQREVTGELFF

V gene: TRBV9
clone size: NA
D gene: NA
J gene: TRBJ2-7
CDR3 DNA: TGTGCCAGCAGCGTAGAACCACAGGTAACCGAGCAGTACTTC
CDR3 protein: CASSVEPQVTEQYF

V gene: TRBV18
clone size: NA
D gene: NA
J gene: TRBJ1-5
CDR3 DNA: TGTGCCAGCTCACCACGGTGGACCCCGAATCAGCCCCAGCATTTT
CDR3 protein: CASSPRWTPNQPQHF

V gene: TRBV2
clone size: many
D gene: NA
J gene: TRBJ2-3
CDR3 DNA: TGTGCCAGCAGTGGACTCGCGGGGACGCAGTATTTT
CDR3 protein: CASSGLAGTQYF

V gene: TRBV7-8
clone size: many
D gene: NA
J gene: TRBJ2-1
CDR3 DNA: TGTGCCAGCAGCTTGGGAGTGGATGAGCAGTTCTTC
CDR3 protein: CASSLGVDEQFF

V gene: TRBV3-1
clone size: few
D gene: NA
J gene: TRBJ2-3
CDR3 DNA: TGTGCCAGCAGCGACCATCGGGGCGGGGCAGATACGCAGTATTTT
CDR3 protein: CASSDHRGGADTQYF

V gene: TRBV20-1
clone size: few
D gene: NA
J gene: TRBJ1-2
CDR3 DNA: TGCAGTGCTGCCTGGACGAAAAACTATGGCTACACCTTC
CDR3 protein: CSAAWTKNYGYTF

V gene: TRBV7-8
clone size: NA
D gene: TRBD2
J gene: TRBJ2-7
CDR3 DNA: TGTGCCAGCAGCCCCTCCGGGACTAGCAGCCACGAGCAGTACTTC
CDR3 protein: CASSPSGTSSHEQYF

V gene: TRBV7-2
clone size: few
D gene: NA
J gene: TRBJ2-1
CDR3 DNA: TGTGCCAGCAGCTCCCAGAGGGGCTATGAGCAGTTCTTC
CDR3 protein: CASSSQRGYEQFF

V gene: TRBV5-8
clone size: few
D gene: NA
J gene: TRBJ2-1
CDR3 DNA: TGTGCCAGCAGCTACACAGGCACAGGGAAGCAGTTCTTC
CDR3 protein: CASSYTGTGKQFF

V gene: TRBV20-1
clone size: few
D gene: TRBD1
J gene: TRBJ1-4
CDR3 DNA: TGCAGTGCCCCGGACAGGAAGGGAAGTGAAAAACTGTTTTTT
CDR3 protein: CSAPDRKGSEKLFF

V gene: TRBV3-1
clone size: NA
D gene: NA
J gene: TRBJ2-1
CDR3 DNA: TGTGCCAGCAGCCTGGGCCCCAAGGATGAGCAGTTCTTC
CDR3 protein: CASSLGPKDEQFF

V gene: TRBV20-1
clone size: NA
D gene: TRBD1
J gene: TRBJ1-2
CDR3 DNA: TGCAGTGCTAGAACGAGACAGGGCCATACTGGCTACACCTTC
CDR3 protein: CSARTRQGHTGYTF

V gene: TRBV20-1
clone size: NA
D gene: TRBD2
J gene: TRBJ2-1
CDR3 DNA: TGCAGTGCTTTTAGCGGGAGGGCCCGCAATGAGCAGTTCTTC
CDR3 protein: CSAFSGRARNEQFF

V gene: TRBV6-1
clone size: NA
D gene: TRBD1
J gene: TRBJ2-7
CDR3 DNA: TGTGCCAGCACCGGTGGGACAGACTACGAGCAGTACTTC
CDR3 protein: CASTGGTDYEQYF

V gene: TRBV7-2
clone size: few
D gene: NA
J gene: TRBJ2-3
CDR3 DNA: TGTGCCAGCAGCCGCGGGGGCAACACAGATACGCAGTATTTT
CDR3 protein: CASSRGGNTDTQYF

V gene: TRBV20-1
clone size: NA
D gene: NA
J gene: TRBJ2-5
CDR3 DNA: TGCAGTGCTAGGCTAGGGAATTATCGGGTGAGCGTTGCGGAGACCCAGTACTTC
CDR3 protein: CSARLGNYRVSVAETQYF

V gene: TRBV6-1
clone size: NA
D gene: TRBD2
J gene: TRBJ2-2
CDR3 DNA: TGTGCCAGCAGTGAACGGAGCGGGATAGGGTCCGGGGAGCTGTTTTTT
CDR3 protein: CASSERSGIGSGELFF

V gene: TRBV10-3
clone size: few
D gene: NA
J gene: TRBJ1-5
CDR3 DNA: TGTGCCATCAGTGAGACATTGCGGCGGATTAACCATCAGCCCCAGCATTTT
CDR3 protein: CAISETLRRINHQPQHF

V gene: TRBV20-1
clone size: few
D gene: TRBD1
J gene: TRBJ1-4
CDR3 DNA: TGCAGTGCTAAACCGGGACAGACAACTAATGAAAAACTGTTTTTT
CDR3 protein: CSAKPGQTTNEKLFF

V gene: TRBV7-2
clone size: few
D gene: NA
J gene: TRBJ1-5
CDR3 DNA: TGTGCCAGCAGCTTAGCGTGGCAGGGGAGTCAGCCCCAGCATTTT
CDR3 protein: CASSLAWQGSQPQHF

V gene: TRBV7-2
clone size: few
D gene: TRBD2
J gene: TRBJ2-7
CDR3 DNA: TGTGCCAGCAGCCCGTACGGTGCGGGGGGGTACGAGCAGTACTTC
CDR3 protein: CASSPYGAGGYEQYF

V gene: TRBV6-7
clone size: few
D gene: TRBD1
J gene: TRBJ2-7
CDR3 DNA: TGTGCCAGCAGTCCGACCAAGGGGGCCGCCTACGAGCAGTACTTC
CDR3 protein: CASSPTKGAAYEQYF

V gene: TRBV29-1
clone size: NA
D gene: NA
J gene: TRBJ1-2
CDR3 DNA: TGCAGCGTTGAAGTGAGGGGCTATGGCTACACCTTC
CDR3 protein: CSVEVRGYGYTF

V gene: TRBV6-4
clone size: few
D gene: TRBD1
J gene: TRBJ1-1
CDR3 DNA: TGTGCCAGCAGCCGACAGGGTTTAAGTGAAGCTTTCTTT
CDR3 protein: CASSRQGLSEAFF

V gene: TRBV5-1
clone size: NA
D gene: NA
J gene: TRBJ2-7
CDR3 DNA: TGCGCCAGCAGCTCATTACAGGGCGGGGGCTACGAGCAGTACTTC
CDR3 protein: CASSSLQGGGYEQYF